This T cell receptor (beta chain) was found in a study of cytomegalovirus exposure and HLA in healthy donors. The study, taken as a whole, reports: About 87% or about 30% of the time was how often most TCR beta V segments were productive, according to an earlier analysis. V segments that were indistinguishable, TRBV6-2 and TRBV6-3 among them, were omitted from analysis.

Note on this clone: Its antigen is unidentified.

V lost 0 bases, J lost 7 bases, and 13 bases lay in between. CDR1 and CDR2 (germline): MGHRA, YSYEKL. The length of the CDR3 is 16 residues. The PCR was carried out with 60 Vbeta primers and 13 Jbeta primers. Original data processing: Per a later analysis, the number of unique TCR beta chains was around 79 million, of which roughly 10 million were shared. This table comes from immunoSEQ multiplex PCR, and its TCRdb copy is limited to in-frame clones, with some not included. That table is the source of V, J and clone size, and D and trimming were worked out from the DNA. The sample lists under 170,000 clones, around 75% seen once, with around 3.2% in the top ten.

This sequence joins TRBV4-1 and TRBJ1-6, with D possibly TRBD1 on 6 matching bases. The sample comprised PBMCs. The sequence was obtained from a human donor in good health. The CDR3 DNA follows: TGCGCCAGCAGCCAAGACCGCACAGGGTGGAATTCACCCCTCCACTTT. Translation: CASSQDRTGWNSPLHF.